This is a list of T cell receptor beta chains from one sample in a study of blood T cell repertoires in COVID-19. The data were produced by immunoSEQ multiplex PCR, yet TCRdb's version contains in-frame clones alone and is incomplete. The sample contains 35,000 to 50,000 clones, just under 70% of which appear only once. Sequenced sample: peripheral blood. The source of these receptors is a man older than 75 with acute or convalescent COVID-19. Both conserved end residues are part of each CDR3. A D gene is named only where the DNA matches it firmly. Clone sizes are given selectively: once, few, many, or a class where the clone is expanded.

CDR3 length: 15; J gene: TRBJ2-3; D gene: -; clone size: -; V gene: TRBV7-9; CDR3 protein: CASSLGGGGKDTQYF; CDR3 DNA: TGTGCCAGCAGCCTAGGAGGTGGGGGGAAAGATACGCAGTATTTT
CDR3 length: 14; J gene: TRBJ2-7; D gene: TRBD1; clone size: -; V gene: TRBV5-1; CDR3 protein: CASSAGTGEYEQYF; CDR3 DNA: TGCGCCAGCAGCGCCGGGACAGGGGAGTACGAGCAGTACTTC
CDR3 length: 14; J gene: TRBJ1-6; D gene: TRBD1; clone size: many; V gene: TRBV5-1; CDR3 protein: CASSSTGDNSPLHF; CDR3 DNA: TGCGCCAGCAGCTCCACAGGGGATAATTCACCCCTCCACTTT
CDR3 length: 15; J gene: TRBJ1-2; D gene: -; clone size: -; V gene: TRBV19; CDR3 protein: CASSIQSQGPYGYTF; CDR3 DNA: TGTGCCAGTAGTATACAAAGTCAGGGGCCCTATGGCTACACCTTC
CDR3 length: 17; J gene: TRBJ1-1; D gene: TRBD1; clone size: -; V gene: TRBV28; CDR3 protein: CASNPPGQGALNTEAFF; CDR3 DNA: TGTGCCAGCAATCCCCCGGGACAGGGGGCTTTGAACACTGAAGCTTTCTTT
CDR3 length: 13; J gene: TRBJ1-1; D gene: -; clone size: -; V gene: TRBV7-6; CDR3 protein: CASSPQINTEAFF; CDR3 DNA: TGTGCCAGCAGTCCGCAGATTAACACTGAAGCTTTCTTT
CDR3 length: 12; J gene: TRBJ2-5; D gene: -; clone size: -; V gene: TRBV6-5; CDR3 protein: CASRLTWETQYF; CDR3 DNA: TGTGCCAGCAGACTGACTTGGGAGACCCAGTACTTC
CDR3 length: 13; J gene: TRBJ2-4; D gene: TRBD2; clone size: -; V gene: TRBV7-2; CDR3 protein: CASSYSSGNIQYF; CDR3 DNA: TGTGCCAGCAGCTATTCTAGCGGAAACATTCAGTACTTC
CDR3 length: 12; J gene: TRBJ2-5; D gene: -; clone size: -; V gene: TRBV28; CDR3 protein: CASSRGLETQYF; CDR3 DNA: TGTGCCAGCAGTCGCGGGCTCGAGACCCAGTACTTC
CDR3 length: 14; J gene: TRBJ2-2; D gene: TRBD2; clone size: -; V gene: TRBV19; CDR3 protein: CASNAGGHTGELFF; CDR3 DNA: TGTGCCAGTAACGCGGGGGGACACACCGGGGAACTGTTTTTT
CDR3 length: 14; J gene: TRBJ1-2; D gene: -; clone size: -; V gene: TRBV11-2; CDR3 protein: CASSQSPGDYGYTF; CDR3 DNA: TGTGCCAGCAGCCAGAGTCCGGGAGACTATGGCTACACCTTC
CDR3 length: 15; J gene: TRBJ1-1; D gene: TRBD1; clone size: -; V gene: TRBV4-3; CDR3 protein: CASSQDTGVNTEAFF; CDR3 DNA: TGCGCCAGCAGCCAAGATACAGGGGTGAACACTGAAGCTTTCTTT
CDR3 length: 13; J gene: TRBJ1-5; D gene: -; clone size: once; V gene: TRBV19; CDR3 protein: CASNGYSNQPQHF; CDR3 DNA: TGTGCCTCCAACGGGTATAGCAATCAGCCCCAGCATTTT
CDR3 length: 17; J gene: TRBJ2-2; D gene: TRBD2; clone size: -; V gene: TRBV9; CDR3 protein: CASSVQGLAEVTGELFF; CDR3 DNA: TGTGCCAGCAGCGTACAGGGACTAGCGGAAGTCACCGGGGAGCTGTTTTTT
CDR3 length: 15; J gene: TRBJ1-1; D gene: TRBD1; clone size: -; V gene: TRBV5-1; CDR3 protein: CASSLGDTGGTEAFF; CDR3 DNA: TGCGCCAGCAGCTTGGGCGATACAGGGGGGACTGAAGCTTTCTTT
CDR3 length: 14; J gene: TRBJ2-5; D gene: -; clone size: -; V gene: TRBV9; CDR3 protein: CASSVDFRGETQYF; CDR3 DNA: TGTGCCAGCAGCGTAGATTTTAGGGGCGAGACCCAGTACTTC
CDR3 length: 12; J gene: TRBJ2-3; D gene: -; clone size: -; V gene: TRBV29-1; CDR3 protein: CSYRGRTDTQYF; CDR3 DNA: TGCAGCTATCGTGGGAGAACAGATACGCAGTATTTT
CDR3 length: 15; J gene: TRBJ2-3; D gene: TRBD2; clone size: few; V gene: TRBV6-4; CDR3 protein: CASSDSSGGIDTQYF; CDR3 DNA: TGTGCCAGCAGTGACTCTTCGGGGGGAATAGATACGCAGTATTTT
CDR3 length: 21; J gene: TRBJ1-2; D gene: -; clone size: -; V gene: TRBV19; CDR3 protein: CASSIPGEGALTSTPNYGYTF; CDR3 DNA: TGTGCCAGTAGTATCCCCGGGGAGGGAGCATTAACCAGCACACCAAACTATGGCTACACCTTC
CDR3 length: 13; J gene: TRBJ1-1; D gene: -; clone size: -; V gene: TRBV6-5; CDR3 protein: CASSFSAGLGAFF; CDR3 DNA: TGTGCCAGCAGTTTCTCGGCAGGATTGGGAGCTTTCTTT
CDR3 length: 11; J gene: TRBJ2-7; D gene: TRBD1; clone size: -; V gene: TRBV29-1; CDR3 protein: CSVDVSGTGIF; CDR3 DNA: TGCAGCGTTGACGTCTCCGGGACAGGGATCTTC
CDR3 length: 16; J gene: TRBJ2-1; D gene: TRBD2; clone size: -; V gene: TRBV5-1; CDR3 protein: CASSLALAGSHNEQFF; CDR3 DNA: TGCGCCAGCAGCTTGGCCCTAGCGGGAAGCCACAATGAGCAGTTCTTC
CDR3 length: 13; J gene: TRBJ1-1; D gene: -; clone size: few; V gene: TRBV5-4; CDR3 protein: CASSPAQGRQAFF; CDR3 DNA: TGTGCCAGCAGCCCGGCTCAGGGGCGGCAAGCTTTCTTT
CDR3 length: 17; J gene: TRBJ2-6; D gene: -; clone size: once; V gene: TRBV5-1; CDR3 protein: CASSLVGQSSGANVLTF; CDR3 DNA: TGCGCCAGCAGCTTGGTAGGACAGAGCTCTGGGGCCAACGTCCTGACTTTC
CDR3 length: 17; J gene: TRBJ2-7; D gene: -; clone size: -; V gene: TRBV11-2; CDR3 protein: CASSRGSRLVSFYEQYF; CDR3 DNA: TGTGCCAGCAGCCGGGGGTCCCGACTCGTATCCTTCTACGAGCAGTACTTC
CDR3 length: 16; J gene: TRBJ2-2; D gene: TRBD2; clone size: -; V gene: TRBV19; CDR3 protein: CASSSPPAGHTGELFF; CDR3 DNA: TGTGCCAGTAGTAGCCCGCCAGCGGGACACACCGGGGAGCTGTTTTTT
CDR3 length: 12; J gene: TRBJ2-2; D gene: -; clone size: -; V gene: TRBV10-2; CDR3 protein: CASSYGTGELFF; CDR3 DNA: TGCGCCAGCAGCTATGGTACCGGGGAGCTGTTTTTT
CDR3 length: 17; J gene: TRBJ2-5; D gene: TRBD2; clone size: -; V gene: TRBV9; CDR3 protein: CASSPPGGGGGQETQYF; CDR3 DNA: TGTGCCAGCAGCCCACCTGGGGGCGGGGGGGGCCAAGAGACCCAGTACTTC
CDR3 length: 15; J gene: TRBJ2-2; D gene: TRBD1; clone size: -; V gene: TRBV7-6; CDR3 protein: CASSSRDRDTGELFF; CDR3 DNA: TGTGCCAGCAGCTCAAGGGACAGGGACACCGGGGAGCTGTTTTTT
CDR3 length: 15; J gene: TRBJ1-1; D gene: -; clone size: few; V gene: TRBV7-9; CDR3 protein: CASSLSAGENTEAFF; CDR3 DNA: TGTGCCAGCAGCTTATCGGCAGGGGAGAACACTGAAGCTTTCTTT
CDR3 length: 15; J gene: TRBJ1-1; D gene: -; clone size: -; V gene: TRBV5-5; CDR3 protein: CASSSGSSRRTEAFF; CDR3 DNA: TGTGCCAGCAGCTCCGGGTCTTCCCGGAGGACTGAAGCTTTCTTT